The 19 T cell receptor beta chains presented below share a single source sample, sequenced in a study of CD8 T cells in Susac syndrome. cDNA came from around 0.54 to 1 ug RNA primed by random hexamers. MiXCR, run by TCRdb on the immunoSEQ multiplex PCR reads, gives a single entry per CDR3 protein. The sample carries approximately 100,000 distinct CDR3 sequences, around 93% recorded once. The sequenced sample consisted of CD8+ T cells from PBMCs. The origin of the receptors is a human donor in good health.

The DNA of the CDR3 is TGTGCCAGCAGTCCTAGGACAGGGAGCTCCTACGAGCAGTACTTC. It codes for CASSPRTGSSYEQYF. The rearrangement joins TRBV6-5 to TRBJ2-7; 8 positions agree with TRBD1. This CDR3 comprises 15 residues. The trim removed 5 bases at V and 0 bases at J, leaving 6 bases unmatched. Per the germline V gene, CDR1 is MNHEY and CDR2 is SVGAGI.

The chain recombines TRBV20-1 with TRBJ1-1; no clear D gene. Germline CDR1 reads DFQATT; CDR2 reads SNEGSKA (reference sequence). This CDR3 is built from 12 residues. Trimming pared 7 bases from V and 0 bases from J, leaving 9 bases between. The CDR3 sequence: CSVAGMNTEAFF. DNA for the CDR3: TGCAGTGTCGCAGGAATGAACACTGAAGCTTTCTTT.

The V gene is TRBV7-3, the J gene TRBJ2-3; 12 bases map to TRBD2. Trimming removed 5 bases from V and 2 bases from J; junction bases left unmatched: 11. This CDR3 comprises 18 residues. Germline V CDR1 and CDR2: SGHTA, FQGTGA. The CDR3: CASSPSPLAGGTTDTQYF. The CDR3 nucleotides read TGTGCCAGCAGCCCTTCACCCCTAGCGGGGGGGACCACAGATACGCAGTATTTT.

This clonotype was seen once. CDR3 nucleotides: TGTGCAGCCAGGGAGACAAACTATGGCTACACCTTC. This codes for CAARETNYGYTF. The rearrangement links TRBV19 to TRBJ1-2; perhaps TRBD1 as D (5 bases). Germline V CDR1 and CDR2: LNHDA, SQIVND (reference sequence). This CDR3 region has 12 residues. The full variable domain, in which reference TRBV19 and TRBJ1-2 provide the parts outside the CDR3, is DGGITQSPKYLFRKEGQNVTLSCEQNLNHDAMYWYRQDPGQGLRLIYYSQIVNDFQKGDIAEGYSVSREKKESFPLTVTSAQKNPTAFYLCAARETNYGYTFGSGTRLTVV.

CDR3 region: CASSEARGSGANVLTF. The CDR3 DNA reads TGTGCCAGCAGTGAAGCGAGGGGATCTGGGGCCAACGTCCTGACTTTC. The V gene is TRBV2, the J gene TRBJ2-6; D may match TRBD1 or TRBD2 (5 bases each). Trimming took off 0 bases at V and 1 base at J, with 7 bases between the two ends. Germline assignment: CDR1 SNHLY and CDR2 FYNNEI. The CDR3 is 16 amino acids.

CDR3 nucleotides: TGTGGGGCGCACACCGGGGAGCTGTTTTTT. As protein: CGAHTGELFF. This chain links TRBV30 with TRBJ2-2, with no clear D. Germline loops: CDR1 GTSNPN, CDR2 SVGIG (reference sequence). This CDR3 has 10 residues.

The V gene is TRBV20-1, the J gene TRBJ2-2, with a tentative D call TRBD2 (6 bases). CDR1 DFQATT and CDR2 SNEGSKA come from the germline V gene (reference sequence). Trimming shortened V by 0 bases and J by 5 bases, and 10 bases separated the two germline ends. This CDR3 comprises 14 residues. This CDR3 reads CSARDPDYTGELFF. CDR3 bases: TGCAGTGCTAGAGATCCGGACTATACCGGGGAGCTGTTTTTT.

This chain uses TRBV11-1 with TRBJ2-1; 15 bases agree with TRBD2. CDR3 length: 23 amino acids. J lost 0 bases, V lost 2 bases, and 17 bases had no gene match. Germline V CDR1 and CDR2: SGHAT, FQDESV (reference sequence). The CDR3 nucleotides read TGTGCCAGCAGCTTACCGACGGGACTAGCGGGGGGCGCCCTTCCAGACTCCTACAATGAGCAGTTCTTC. As protein: CASSLPTGLAGGALPDSYNEQFF.

This chain links TRBV6-6 with TRBJ2-5, with 7 positions matching TRBD1. J was trimmed by 5 bases and V by 8 bases; bases with no gene match: 14. Germline V lookup: CDR1 MNHNY, CDR2 SVGAGI (reference sequence). CDR3 length equals 15 residues. The CDR3 bases are TGTGCCAGCGTTGATAGGGACAGCCTTGGGGAGACCCAGTACTTC. Amino acids: CASVDRDSLGETQYF.

This clonotype was counted a single time. The chain is built from TRBV29-1 and TRBJ1-2; 7 bases match TRBD1. The J segment lost 0 bases and the V segment lost 2 bases, leaving 12 bases of the junction unmatched. The V gene's germline CDR1 is SQVTM and CDR2 ANQGSEA. The CDR3 extends over 17 amino acids. The CDR3 sequence is CSVESPLTGRANYGYTF. The CDR3 DNA sequence: TGCAGCGTTGAATCCCCTTTGACAGGGAGGGCTAACTATGGCTACACCTTC.

V and J are TRBV19 and TRBJ2-3; unclear D gene. Germline V gene sequence: CDR1 LNHDA, CDR2 SQIVND (reference sequence). The CDR3 extends over 14 amino acids. V lost 2 bases and J 2 bases, leaving 8 bases between the germline ends. The CDR3 coding sequence is TGTGCCAGTAGTATACTCCCGGTCACAGATACGCAGTATTTT. This gives the protein CASSILPVTDTQYF.

The chain couples TRBV5-1 to TRBJ2-1; the D gene could be TRBD1 or TRBD2 (5 bases each). Trimming removed 5 bases from V and 4 bases from J, with 13 bases in between. Looked up from germline, CDR1 is SGHRS and CDR2 is YFSETQ. This CDR3 has 14 residues. The CDR3 region is CASSSGTEYNEQFF. The CDR3 coding sequence is TGCGCCAGCAGTTCCGGGACGGAATACAATGAGCAGTTCTTC.

The CDR3 sequence: CASSLGTGSEAFF. The CDR3 nucleotides read TGTGCCAGCAGTCTCGGGACAGGGTCTGAAGCTTTCTTT. V and J are TRBV27 and TRBJ1-1, with 9 bases that match TRBD1. This CDR3 contains 13 residues. The V and J ends lost 5 bases and 6 bases, in that order; junction bases with no gene match: 4. Germline CDR1 MNHEY, CDR2 SMNVEV (reference sequence).

The J gene is TRBJ1-4, the V gene TRBV5-1; 7 nucleotides agree with TRBD1. This CDR3 spans 15 amino acids. CDR1 SGHRS and CDR2 YFSETQ come from the germline V gene. The J segment lost 8 bases and the V segment lost 0 bases, leaving 7 bases of the junction unmatched. The CDR3 DNA follows: TGCGCCAGCAGCTTGGACGGGACAGCCTACGAAAAACTGTTTTTT. Translation gives CASSLDGTAYEKLFF.

The rearrangement uses TRBV28 and TRBJ1-1; tentative D call: TRBD1 (5 bases). Trimming cost V 3 bases and J 13 bases, with 12 bases left between them. This CDR3 has 11 amino acids. Germline loops: CDR1 MDHEN, CDR2 SYDVKM. The CDR3 spells CASSFRRGVFF. The CDR3 bases are TGTGCCAGCAGTTTTAGGCGAGGGGTTTTCTTT.

Comment on this clonotype: Mismatch with germline at one junction end may stem from a read error. This rearrangement joins TRBV29-1 to TRBJ1-1; 8 bases are shared with TRBD1. Germline lookup yields CDR1 SQVTM and CDR2 ANQGSEA. The CDR3 is 16 residues long. CDR3 protein: CSEMLPGQVSRTEASF. For the CDR3, the DNA is TGCAGCGAGATGCTTCCGGGACAGGTCAGCCGAACTGAAGCTTCCTTT.

This chain uses TRBV5-1 with TRBJ1-2; 9 bases align to TRBD1. The V segment lost 4 bases and the J segment 4 bases; nucleotides outside the gene matches: 5. Germline lookup yields CDR1 SGHRS and CDR2 YFSETQ. CDR3 length: 14 residues. CDR3 sequence reads: CASSRDRVGYGYTF. The CDR3 bases are TGCGCCAGCAGCCGGGACAGGGTTGGCTATGGCTACACCTTC.

This chain joins TRBV20-1 and TRBJ2-4, with D uncertain. The V end lost 5 bases, the J end lost 4 bases, and 18 bases lay between the germline ends. The CDR3 runs to 15 residues. Germline lookup yields CDR1 DFQATT and CDR2 SNEGSKA (reference sequence). The CDR3: CSAPPGPGAKNIQYF. The CDR3 nucleotides read TGCAGTGCTCCCCCGGGCCCCGGAGCGAAAAACATTCAGTACTTC.

The gene calls are TRBV20-1 and TRBJ2-7; D gene ambiguous. CDR3 size: 13 residues. CDR1 and CDR2 from the germline V gene are DFQATT and SNEGSKA (reference sequence). V was trimmed by 5 bases and J by 5 bases, leaving 16 bases between them. The CDR3 region has the DNA TGCAGTGCTTTAAAAGGGAAGGCTGACGAGCAGTACTTC. Translated, it gives CSALKGKADEQYF.